The 26 T cell receptor beta chains presented below share a single source sample, sequenced in a study of T-cell reconstitution after alpha-beta-depleted transplantation in children. Researchers prepared the TCRbeta library using unique molecular identifiers, the study reports. TCRdb redid the calling of the PCR reads with MiXCR, one entry per CDR3 protein. The table has some 830,000 distinct CDR3 sequences, under 20% seen once. This sample comprised PBMCs, mostly from graft donor cells, obtained 360 days after TCRalphabeta/CD19-depleted stem cell transplant. The source is a male patient aged 10 to 17 who had a stem cell transplant for acute lymphoblastic leukemia, so the T cells may come from the graft donor.

This clonotype has at least ten counts. The chain links TRBV29-1 to TRBJ2-7; D may correspond to TRBD1 or TRBD2 (5 bases each). Germline values: CDR1 SQVTM, CDR2 ANQGSEA. This CDR3 spans 12 amino acids. V was pared by 3 bases and J by 2 bases, with 8 bases between. Here the CDR3 reads CSVDLGAYEQYF. CDR3 DNA: TGCAGCGTTGATTTGGGGGCCTACGAGCAGTACTTC.

This chain uses TRBV27 with TRBJ2-7, with 11 bases that match TRBD2. In germline, CDR1 is MNHEY, CDR2 SMNVEV (reference sequence). The J segment lost 3 bases and the V segment lost 2 bases, leaving 6 bases of the junction unmatched. The CDR3 contains 16 residues. DNA of the CDR3: TGTGCCAGCAGTTTAACCACTAGCGGGAGTTTCTACGAGCAGTACTTC. Its translation: CASSLTTSGSFYEQYF.

The chain joins TRBV19 to TRBJ1-1; TRBD1 might be the D (5 bases). The V gene's germline CDR1 is LNHDA and CDR2 SQIVND (reference sequence). Trimming stripped 6 bases from V and 8 bases from J, with 13 bases between. The CDR3 spans 12 residues. CDR3 DNA sequence: TGTGCCAGTAGGCCCGGGACGCACGAAGCTTTCTTT. Protein: CASRPGTHEAFF.

The genes are TRBV2 and TRBJ2-7; TRBD1 might be the D (5 bases). V lost 4 bases, J lost 6 bases, and 13 bases lay in between. The V gene's germline CDR1 is SNHLY and CDR2 FYNNEI. The CDR3 is 13 amino acids. The CDR3 is CASSGGTGSEQYF. CDR3 coding DNA: TGTGCCAGCAGTGGGGGCACAGGTTCCGAGCAGTACTTC. The whole variable domain, filled in from reference TRBV2 and TRBJ2-7, reads EPEVTQTPSHQVTQMGQEVILRCVPISNHLYFYWYRQILGQKVEFLVSFYNNEISEKSEIFDDQFSVERPDGSNFTLKIRSTKLEDSAMYFCASSGGTGSEQYFGPGTRLTVT.

This chain uses TRBV7-9 with TRBJ2-1, with TRBD2 matching 10 bases. The CDR3 totals 15 residues. Germline assignment: CDR1 SEHNR and CDR2 FQNEAQ (reference sequence). The junction had 5 bases not matched to a gene; V was cut back by 5 bases and J by 4 bases. Written as DNA, the CDR3 is TGTGCCAGCAGCAAGAGCGGGAGGGGTTACAATGAGCAGTTCTTC. This codes for CASSKSGRGYNEQFF.

The chain recombines TRBV9 with TRBJ1-2; D is undetermined. Trimming cost V 4 bases and J 8 bases, with 15 bases left between them. The length of the CDR3 is 13 residues. CDR1 and CDR2 from the germline V gene are SGDLS and YYNGEE. CDR3 sequence: CASSLLSLEGYTF. The CDR3 DNA sequence: TGTGCCAGCAGCCTGCTTAGTCTGGAAGGCTACACCTTC.

The rearrangement joins TRBV10-3 to TRBJ2-5; the D is unclear. Trimming removed 11 bases from V and 7 bases from J, with 17 bases in between. The CDR3 consists of 12 residues. The V gene's germline CDR1 is ENHRY and CDR2 SYGVKD. The CDR3 loop reads CASLEDSGTQYF. The CDR3 DNA follows: TGTGCCTCTCTCGAGGATTCAGGGACCCAGTACTTC.

This clonotype came up a few times. The V call is TRBV6-5, the J call TRBJ2-7, with D possibly matching TRBD1 (6 bases). The CDR3 sequence is 16 residues long. Between the trimmed V and J ends, which lost 2 bases and 2 bases, there was a span of 16 bases. The germline V gene has CDR1 MNHEY and CDR2 SVGAGI. The CDR3 DNA reads as TGTGCCAGCAGTTACCGTTGGACAGTTACGGCCTACGAGCAGTACTTC. Translation: CASSYRWTVTAYEQYF.

The chain joins TRBV7-2 to TRBJ1-5; 7 nucleotides agree with TRBD1. J was trimmed by 2 bases and V by 5 bases; bases with no gene match: 6. The germline CDR1 and CDR2 sequences are SGHTA and FQGNSA. The CDR3 loop spans 15 amino acids. CDR3 nucleotides: TGTGCCAGCAGCCCGGACAGGATCGGCAATCAGCCCCAGCATTTT. Amino acids: CASSPDRIGNQPQHF.

This chain links TRBV6-5 with TRBJ2-3; TRBD2 matches 14 bases. The CDR3 is made up of 18 amino acids. The V gene end was trimmed by 2 bases and the J gene end by 2 bases; junction bases not matched to a gene: 6. Germline values: CDR1 MNHEY, CDR2 SVGAGI. The CDR3 DNA follows: TGTGCCAGCAGTTACCCAGGACTAGCGGGAGGCTACACAGATACGCAGTATTTT. It is translated as CASSYPGLAGGYTDTQYF.

The chain joins TRBV7-9 to TRBJ2-1, with 9 bases identical to TRBD2. The germline V gene has CDR1 SEHNR and CDR2 FQNEAQ (reference sequence). CDR3 length: 16 residues. V was clipped by 5 bases and J by 5 bases; unmatched bases: 10. The CDR3 spells CASSHSGSPSNNEQFF. Here the CDR3 DNA reads TGTGCCAGCAGCCATAGCGGGAGCCCTTCCAACAATGAGCAGTTCTTC.

The chain carries TRBV20-1 and TRBJ2-2; the D gene is possibly TRBD2 (6 bases). The V gene lost 4 bases and the J gene lost 5 bases, with 20 bases spanning the gap. There are 16 residues in the CDR3. Germline values: CDR1 DFQATT, CDR2 SNEGSKA (reference sequence). CDR3 bases: TGCAGTGCTACCCGACCTGGAAGCGGGCGTACCGGGGAGCTGTTTTTT. This sequence encodes CSATRPGSGRTGELFF.

This clonotype appeared a few times. The chain couples TRBV20-1 to TRBJ2-2; no reliable D call. The CDR3 length is 13 residues. V was pared by 4 bases and J by 0 bases, with 6 bases between. Germline V CDR1 and CDR2: DFQATT, SNEGSKA (reference sequence). CDR3 region: CSATISNTGELFF. In DNA form, the CDR3 reads TGCAGTGCTACTATCTCGAACACCGGGGAGCTGTTTTTT.

This chain uses TRBV18 with TRBJ2-1, with 10 bases that match TRBD2. This CDR3 region has 15 residues. The V segment lost 5 bases and the J segment 8 bases; nucleotides outside the gene matches: 9. From germline, CDR1 is KGHSH and CDR2 LQKENI. For the CDR3, the DNA is TGTGCCAGCTCATGGGTACTAGCGGGAATGGATGAGCAGTTCTTC. Amino acids: CASSWVLAGMDEQFF.

The rearrangement uses TRBV5-1 and TRBJ2-7; weak D call: TRBD2 (6 bases). This CDR3 has 16 residues. Deletions cut 0 bases from V and 2 bases from J, with 15 bases between. Germline CDR1 SGHRS, CDR2 YFSETQ. Here the CDR3 reads CASSLDGGSGPYEQYF. As DNA, the CDR3 is TGCGCCAGCAGCTTGGATGGGGGGAGTGGCCCCTACGAGCAGTACTTC.

The chain recombines TRBV12-3 or TRBV12-4 with TRBJ2-1; TRBD1 matches 7 bases. After removal of 4 bases from V and 4 bases from J, the junction contained 10 bases not matched to a gene. CDR3 size: 16 residues. The CDR3 loop is CASSSNRGREYNEQFF. CDR3 nucleotides: TGTGCCAGCAGTTCCAACAGGGGAAGAGAGTACAATGAGCAGTTCTTC.

The rearrangement links TRBV7-8 to TRBJ2-4; D unclear. Between the trimmed V and J ends, which lost 2 bases and 5 bases, there was a span of 7 bases. This CDR3 contains 13 residues. CDR1 is SGHVS and CDR2 is FQNEAQ in the germline V gene. CDR3 amino acids: CASSLWRENIQYF. The CDR3 DNA reads TGTGCCAGCAGCTTATGGCGAGAAAACATTCAGTACTTC.

This clonotype was counted between two and nine times. The V call is TRBV4-1, the J call TRBJ2-1; possible D gene TRBD2, 7 bases. V was shortened by 2 bases and J by 0 bases, with 11 bases between the two germline ends. This CDR3 is 16 amino acids long. Per germline, CDR1 MGHRA and CDR2 YSYEKL. Here the CDR3 reads CASSQTGRGSYNEQFF. CDR3 nucleotides: TGCGCCAGCAGCCAAACAGGGAGGGGCTCCTACAATGAGCAGTTCTTC.

V usage is TRBV18 and J usage is TRBJ1-5; D gene uncertain. The CDR3 totals 13 residues. CDR1 and CDR2 from the germline V gene are KGHSH and LQKENI. V shed 5 bases and J shed 7 bases, with 12 bases lying between them. The CDR3 loop is CASSISLGQPQHF. The CDR3 nucleotides are TGTGCCAGCTCAATTTCCCTTGGACAGCCCCAGCATTTT.

This rearrangement joins TRBV19 to TRBJ1-2, with D unclear. From germline, CDR1 is LNHDA and CDR2 SQIVND (reference sequence). CDR3 size: 13 residues. V lost 3 bases and J 0 bases, leaving 5 bases between the germline ends. The CDR3 sequence: CASSMKTNYGYTF. In nucleotides, the CDR3 is TGTGCCAGTAGTATGAAGACTAACTATGGCTACACCTTC. The variable domain in full, completed from reference TRBV19 and TRBJ1-2, reads DGGITQSPKYLFRKEGQNVTLSCEQNLNHDAMYWYRQDPGQGLRLIYYSQIVNDFQKGDIAEGYSVSREKKESFPLTVTSAQKNPTAFYLCASSMKTNYGYTFGSGTRLTVV.

The chain uses TRBV7-3 and TRBJ1-2, with a weak D call TRBD1 (5 bases). V lost 2 bases to trimming and J lost 0 bases, with 10 bases between them. Germline-derived CDR1 and CDR2 are SGHTA and FQGTGA. The CDR3 is 15 amino acids. In nucleotides, the CDR3 is TGTGCCAGCAGCTTATGGGGGGAGTCTAACTATGGCTACACCTTC. This gives the protein CASSLWGESNYGYTF.

V and J are TRBV7-9 and TRBJ2-1; 7 bases are shared with TRBD1. Germline-derived CDR1 and CDR2 are SEHNR and FQNEAQ (reference sequence). This CDR3 contains 15 residues. Trimming at V came to 5 bases and at J to 7 bases, leaving 11 bases not matched to a gene. For the CDR3, the DNA is TGTGCCAGCAGCCTATCGACAGGGTTGGGAAATGAGCAGTTCTTC. Protein sequence: CASSLSTGLGNEQFF.

V and J are TRBV7-9 and TRBJ2-1, with 11 nucleotides matching TRBD2. The CDR3 loop spans 16 amino acids. The junction had 11 bases not matched to a gene; V was cut back by 5 bases and J by 8 bases. Germline V gives CDR1 SEHNR, CDR2 FQNEAQ (reference sequence). In nucleotides, the CDR3 is TGTGCCAGCAGCCCCGTAGCGGGAGGGCCTGGCCATGAGCAGTTCTTC. It specifies CASSPVAGGPGHEQFF.

This clonotype was seen more than once but under ten times. The rearrangement links TRBV12-3 or TRBV12-4 to TRBJ2-5, with D unclear. The germline V and J ends were trimmed by 2 bases and 7 bases, with 17 bases remaining between them. CDR3 size: 15 residues. DNA of the CDR3: TGTGCCAGCAGTTTAACGGATAGTGCCGTCGGGACCCAGTACTTC. Protein sequence: CASSLTDSAVGTQYF.

This clonotype was counted a few times. The chain carries TRBV7-9 and TRBJ2-1, with D perhaps matching TRBD1 (7 bases). CDR1 and CDR2 (germline): SEHNR, FQNEAQ (reference sequence). The CDR3 spans 13 residues. V shed 3 bases and J shed 9 bases, with 12 bases lying between them. CDR3 residues: CASSFAQGGEQFF. CDR3 coding DNA: TGTGCCAGCAGCTTTGCCCAGGGGGGTGAGCAGTTCTTC.

The chain carries TRBV6-1 and TRBJ2-7; 11 positions agree with TRBD2. The V gene end was trimmed by 2 bases and the J gene end by 6 bases; junction bases not matched to a gene: 21. In germline, CDR1 is MNHNS, CDR2 SASEGT. The CDR3 runs 20 residues. The CDR3 nucleotides read TGTGCCAGCAGTGAATCGGAAGATAGCGGGAGGGTCTACGGTACGAGCGAGCAGTACTTC. It specifies CASSESEDSGRVYGTSEQYF.